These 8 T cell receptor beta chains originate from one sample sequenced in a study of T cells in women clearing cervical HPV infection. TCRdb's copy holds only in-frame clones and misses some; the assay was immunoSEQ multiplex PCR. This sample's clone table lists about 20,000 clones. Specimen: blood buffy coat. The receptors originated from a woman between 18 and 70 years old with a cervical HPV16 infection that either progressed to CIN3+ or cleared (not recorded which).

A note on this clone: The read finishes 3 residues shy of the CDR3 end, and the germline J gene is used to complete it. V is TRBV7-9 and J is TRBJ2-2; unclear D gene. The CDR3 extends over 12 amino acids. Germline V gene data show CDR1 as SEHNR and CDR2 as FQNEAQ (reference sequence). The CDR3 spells CASSPRSEKLFF. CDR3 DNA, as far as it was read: TGTGCCAGCAGCCCCCGCAGCGAAAAG.

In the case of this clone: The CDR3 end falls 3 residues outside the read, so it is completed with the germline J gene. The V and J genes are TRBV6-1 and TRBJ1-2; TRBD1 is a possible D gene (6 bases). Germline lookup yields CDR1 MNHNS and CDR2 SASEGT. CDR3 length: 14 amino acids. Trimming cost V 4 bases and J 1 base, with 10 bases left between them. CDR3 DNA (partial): TGTGCCAGCAGTGCTGGACAGTTTAACTATGGC. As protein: CASSAGQFNYG. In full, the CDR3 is CASSAGQFNYGYTF.

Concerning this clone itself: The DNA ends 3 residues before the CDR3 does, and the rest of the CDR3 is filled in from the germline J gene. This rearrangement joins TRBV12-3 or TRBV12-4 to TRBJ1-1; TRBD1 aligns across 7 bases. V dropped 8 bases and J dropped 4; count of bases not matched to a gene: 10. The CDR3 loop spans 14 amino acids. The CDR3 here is CASAQGGGGTEAFF. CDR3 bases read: TGTGCCAGCGCCCAGGGGGGTGGGGGCACTGAA.

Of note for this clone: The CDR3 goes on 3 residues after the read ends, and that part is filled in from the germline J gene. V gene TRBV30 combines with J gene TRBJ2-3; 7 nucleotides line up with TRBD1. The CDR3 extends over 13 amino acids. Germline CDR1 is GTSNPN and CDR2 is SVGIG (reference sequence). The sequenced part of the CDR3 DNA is TGTGCCTGGAGTAGGGGACAGTTAGAGACG. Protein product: CAWSRGQLET. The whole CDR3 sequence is CAWSRGQLETQYF.

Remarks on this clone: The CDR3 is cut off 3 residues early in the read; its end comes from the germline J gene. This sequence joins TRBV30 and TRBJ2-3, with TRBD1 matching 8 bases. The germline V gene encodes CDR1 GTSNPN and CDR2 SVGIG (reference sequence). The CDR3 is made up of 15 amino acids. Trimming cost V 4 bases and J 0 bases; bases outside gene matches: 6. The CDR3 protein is CAWKATGASTDTQYF. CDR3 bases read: TGTGCCTGGAAGGCGACAGGGGCTAGCACAGATACG.

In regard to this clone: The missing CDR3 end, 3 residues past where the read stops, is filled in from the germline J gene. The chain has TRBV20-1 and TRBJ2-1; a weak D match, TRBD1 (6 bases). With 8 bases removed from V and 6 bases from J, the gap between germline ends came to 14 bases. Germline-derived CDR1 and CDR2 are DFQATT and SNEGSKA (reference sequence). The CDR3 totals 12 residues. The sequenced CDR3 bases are TGCAGTATTCAGGGGAGTATCAATGAG. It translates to CSIQGSINE. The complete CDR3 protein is CSIQGSINEQFF.

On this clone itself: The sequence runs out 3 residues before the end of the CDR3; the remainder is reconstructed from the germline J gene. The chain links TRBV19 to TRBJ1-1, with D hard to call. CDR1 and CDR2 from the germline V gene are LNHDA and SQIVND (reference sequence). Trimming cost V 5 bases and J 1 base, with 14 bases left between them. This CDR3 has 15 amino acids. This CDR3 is CASSLGAGQNTEAFF. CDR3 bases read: TGTGCCAGTAGTTTAGGTGCTGGGCAGAACACTGAA.

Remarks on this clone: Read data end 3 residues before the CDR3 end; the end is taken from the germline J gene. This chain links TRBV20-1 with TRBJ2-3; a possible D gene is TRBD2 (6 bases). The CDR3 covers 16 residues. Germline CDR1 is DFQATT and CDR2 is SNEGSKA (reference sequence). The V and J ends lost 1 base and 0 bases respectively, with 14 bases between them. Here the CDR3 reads CSARALSAGSTDTQYF. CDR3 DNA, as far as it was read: TGCAGTGCTAGAGCGCTCAGTGCGGGGAGCACAGATACG.